These 6 T cell receptor beta chains were all obtained from the same sample, sequenced in a study of blood T cell repertoires in COVID-19. Assay used: immunoSEQ multiplex PCR; TCRdb lists only in-frame clones, some missing. This table has 250,000 to 350,000 clones, over 85% appearing once. Material: PBMCs or T cells enriched from blood (not recorded which). These receptors all come from a man between 60 and 75 years old who had recovered from COVID-19.

The rearrangement links TRBV7-8 to TRBJ2-7; TRBD1 agrees at 9 bases. The CDR3 runs to 12 residues. Germline CDR1 is SGHVS and CDR2 is FQNEAQ. The trim removed 8 bases at V and 5 bases at J, leaving 4 bases unmatched. CDR3 amino acids: CASGQGPNEQYF. The CDR3 DNA reads TGTGCCAGCGGACAGGGGCCCAACGAGCAGTACTTC. The whole variable domain, filled in from reference TRBV7-8 and TRBJ2-7, reads GAGVSQSPRYKVAKRGQDVALRCDPISGHVSLFWYQQALGQGPEFLTYFQNEAQLDKSGLPSDRFFAERPEGSVSTLKIQRTQQEDSAVYLCASGQGPNEQYFGPGTRLTVT.

This clone was counted only a few times. This rearrangement joins TRBV5-4 to TRBJ2-7, with D perhaps matching TRBD1 (5 bases). Trimming pared 0 bases from V and 4 bases from J, leaving 8 bases between. The V gene's germline CDR1 is SGHNT and CDR2 YYREEE (reference sequence). This CDR3 has 13 amino acids. For the CDR3, the DNA is TGTGCCAGCAGCTTGGAGGGGCTGTACGAGCAGTACTTC. It encodes CASSLEGLYEQYF.

The genes are TRBV18 and TRBJ2-7, with 7 bases fitting TRBD2. V gave up 3 bases and J gave up 2 bases; unmatched junction bases: 4. The CDR3 loop spans 14 amino acids. Looked up from germline, CDR1 is KGHSH and CDR2 is LQKENI. In DNA form, the CDR3 reads TGTGCCAGCTCACCGGGGGGGATCCCCTACGAGCAGTACTTC. Encoded protein: CASSPGGIPYEQYF.

The chain is built from TRBV5-4 and TRBJ2-7, with TRBD2 matching over 11 bases. This CDR3 is built from 16 residues. Germline loops: CDR1 SGHNT, CDR2 YYREEE (reference sequence). The junction had 3 bases not matched to a gene; V was cut back by 0 bases and J by 1 base. CDR3 nucleotides: TGTGCCAGCAGCTTGGGTCTAGCGGGAGGATCCTACGAGCAGTACTTC. This encodes CASSLGLAGGSYEQYF.

The genes are TRBV19 and TRBJ2-3, with D unclear. The CDR3 covers 15 residues. V was clipped by 1 base and J by 3 bases, with 11 bases between them. Germline V gene sequence: CDR1 LNHDA, CDR2 SQIVND (reference sequence). The CDR3 sequence is CASSIGARVTDTQYF. For the CDR3, the DNA is TGTGCCAGTAGTATAGGCGCACGAGTAACAGATACGCAGTATTTT.

The chain joins TRBV10-3 to TRBJ2-7; the match to TRBD1 covers 9 bases. The CDR3 is made up of 14 amino acids. V lost 2 bases to trimming and J lost 3 bases; unmatched junction nucleotides: 2. Germline CDR1 is ENHRY and CDR2 is SYGVKD. CDR3 sequence: CAISEGQGIYEQYF. The CDR3 DNA sequence: TGTGCCATCAGTGAGGGACAGGGGATCTACGAGCAGTACTTC.